This T cell receptor beta chain was identified during a study of T cell responses to AZD1222 COVID-19 vaccine. The germline CDR1 and CDR2 sequences are MNHEY and SVGAGI. With 6 bases clipped from V and 10 bases from J, the junction kept 15 bases outside the gene matches. This CDR3 region has 15 residues. Profiling relied on immunoSEQ multiplex PCR, and the TCRdb table lists in-frame clones only, not all of them. The table has 120,000 or so clones, 84% seen once. This rearrangement joins TRBV6-5 to TRBJ1-5; 7 positions match TRBD1. Source: peripheral blood, taken 28 days after the second AZD1222 dose. The sequence derives from an adult who received the AZD1222 COVID-19 vaccine. The CDR3 is CASSQTGAKNRPQHF. The CDR3 DNA sequence: TGTGCCAGCAGCCAAACAGGGGCTAAAAATCGTCCCCAGCATTTT.